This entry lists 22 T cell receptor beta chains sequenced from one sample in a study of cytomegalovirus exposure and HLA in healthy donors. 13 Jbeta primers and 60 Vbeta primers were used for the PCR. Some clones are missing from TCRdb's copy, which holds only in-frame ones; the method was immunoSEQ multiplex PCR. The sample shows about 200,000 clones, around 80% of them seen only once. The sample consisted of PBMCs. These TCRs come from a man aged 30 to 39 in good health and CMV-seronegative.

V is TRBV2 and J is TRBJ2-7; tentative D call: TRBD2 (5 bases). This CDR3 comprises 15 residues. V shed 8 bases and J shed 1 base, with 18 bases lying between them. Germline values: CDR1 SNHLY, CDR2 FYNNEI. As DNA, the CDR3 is TGTGCCAGCGACCAGTCCCGGACTGTATCCTACGAGCAGTACTTC. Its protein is CASDQSRTVSYEQYF.

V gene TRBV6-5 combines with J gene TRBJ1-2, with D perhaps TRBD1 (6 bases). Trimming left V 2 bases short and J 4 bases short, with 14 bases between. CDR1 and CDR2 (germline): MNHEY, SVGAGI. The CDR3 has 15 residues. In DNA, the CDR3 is TGTGCCAGCAGTTACCAGCAGGACAGACCCTATGGCTACACCTTC. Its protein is CASSYQQDRPYGYTF.

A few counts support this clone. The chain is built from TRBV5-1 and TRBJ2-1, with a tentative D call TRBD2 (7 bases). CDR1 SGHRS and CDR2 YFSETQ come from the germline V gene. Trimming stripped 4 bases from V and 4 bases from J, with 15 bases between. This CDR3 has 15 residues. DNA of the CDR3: TGCGCCAGCAGCAGCGGGACACTCGGTTACAATGAGCAGTTCTTC. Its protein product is CASSSGTLGYNEQFF.

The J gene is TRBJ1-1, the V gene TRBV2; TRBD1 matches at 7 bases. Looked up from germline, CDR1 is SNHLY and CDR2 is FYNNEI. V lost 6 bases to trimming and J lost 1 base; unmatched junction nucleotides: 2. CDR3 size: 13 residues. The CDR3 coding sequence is TGTGCCAGCAGGACAGGGCAGAACACTGAAGCTTTCTTT. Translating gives CASRTGQNTEAFF.

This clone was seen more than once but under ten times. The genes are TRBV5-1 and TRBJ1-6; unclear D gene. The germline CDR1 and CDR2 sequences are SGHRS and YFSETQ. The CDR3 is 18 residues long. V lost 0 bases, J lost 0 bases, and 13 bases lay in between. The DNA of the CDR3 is TGCGCCAGCAGCTTGGGCTGGGCATCGAGCTCCTATAATTCACCCCTCCACTTT. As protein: CASSLGWASSSYNSPLHF.

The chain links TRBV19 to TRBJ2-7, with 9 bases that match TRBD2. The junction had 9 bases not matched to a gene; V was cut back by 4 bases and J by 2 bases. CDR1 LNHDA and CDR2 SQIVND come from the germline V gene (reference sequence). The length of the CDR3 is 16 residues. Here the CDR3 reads CASSRKGASGTYEQYF. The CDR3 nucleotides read TGTGCCAGTAGTAGGAAGGGGGCTAGCGGGACCTACGAGCAGTACTTC. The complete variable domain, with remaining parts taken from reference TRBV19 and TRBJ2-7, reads DGGITQSPKYLFRKEGQNVTLSCEQNLNHDAMYWYRQDPGQGLRLIYYSQIVNDFQKGDIAEGYSVSREKKESFPLTVTSAQKNPTAFYLCASSRKGASGTYEQYFGPGTRLTVT.

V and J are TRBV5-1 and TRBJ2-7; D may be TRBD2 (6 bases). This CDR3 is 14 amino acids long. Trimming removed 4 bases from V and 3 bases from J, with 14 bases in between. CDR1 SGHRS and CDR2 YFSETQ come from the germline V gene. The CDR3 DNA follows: TGCGCCAGCAGCCCCGGCGGGGTTTTCTACGAGCAGTACTTC. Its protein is CASSPGGVFYEQYF.

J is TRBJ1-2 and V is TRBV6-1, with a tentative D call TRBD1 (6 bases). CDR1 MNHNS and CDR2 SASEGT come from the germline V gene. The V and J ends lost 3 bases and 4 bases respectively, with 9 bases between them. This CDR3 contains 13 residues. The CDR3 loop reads CASSEGTTYGYTF. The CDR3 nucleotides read TGTGCCAGCAGTGAGGGGACAACCTATGGCTACACCTTC.

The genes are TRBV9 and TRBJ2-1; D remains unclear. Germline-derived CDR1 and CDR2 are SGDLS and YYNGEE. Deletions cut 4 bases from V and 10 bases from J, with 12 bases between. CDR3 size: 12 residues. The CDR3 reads CASSPGNEEQFF. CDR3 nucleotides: TGTGCCAGCAGCCCAGGTAATGAAGAGCAGTTCTTC.

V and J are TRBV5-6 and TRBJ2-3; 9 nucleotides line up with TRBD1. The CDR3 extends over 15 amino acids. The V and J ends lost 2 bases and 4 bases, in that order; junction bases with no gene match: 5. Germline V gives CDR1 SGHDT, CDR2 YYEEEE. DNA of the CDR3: TGTGCCAGCAGCTTCCGGACAGGGGCCCCAGATACGCAGTATTTT. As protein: CASSFRTGAPDTQYF.

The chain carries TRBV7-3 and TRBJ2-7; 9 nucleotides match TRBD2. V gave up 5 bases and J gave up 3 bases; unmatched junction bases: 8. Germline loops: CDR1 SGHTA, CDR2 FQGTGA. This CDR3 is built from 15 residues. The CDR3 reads CASSPSSGMSYEQYF. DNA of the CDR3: TGTGCCAGCAGCCCCTCTAGCGGGATGAGCTACGAGCAGTACTTC.

CDR3 residues: CSVERQGAGELFF. The CDR3 DNA sequence: TGCAGCGTGGAAAGACAGGGGGCCGGGGAGCTGTTTTTT. The V gene is TRBV29-1, the J gene TRBJ2-2; 9 bases fit TRBD1. CDR3 length equals 13 residues. Germline V gene sequence: CDR1 SQVTM, CDR2 ANQGSEA. V gave up 6 bases and J gave up 6 bases; unmatched junction bases: 5.

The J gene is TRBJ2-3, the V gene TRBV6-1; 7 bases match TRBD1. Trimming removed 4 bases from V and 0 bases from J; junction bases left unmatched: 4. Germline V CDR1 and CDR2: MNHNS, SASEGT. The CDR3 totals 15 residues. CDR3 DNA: TGTGCCAGCAGTGTGGGACAGCCTAGCACAGATACGCAGTATTTT. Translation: CASSVGQPSTDTQYF.

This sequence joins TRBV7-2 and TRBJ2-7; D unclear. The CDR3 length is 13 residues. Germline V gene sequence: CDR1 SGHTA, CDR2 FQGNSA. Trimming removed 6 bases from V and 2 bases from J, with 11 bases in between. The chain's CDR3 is CASRQTPAYEQYF. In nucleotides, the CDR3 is TGTGCCAGCAGACAAACACCCGCCTACGAGCAGTACTTC.

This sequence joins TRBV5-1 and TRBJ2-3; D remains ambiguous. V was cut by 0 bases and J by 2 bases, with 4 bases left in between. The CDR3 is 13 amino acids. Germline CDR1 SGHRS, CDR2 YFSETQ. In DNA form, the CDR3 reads TGCGCCAGCAGCTTGGAGCACACAGATACGCAGTATTTT. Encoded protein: CASSLEHTDTQYF.

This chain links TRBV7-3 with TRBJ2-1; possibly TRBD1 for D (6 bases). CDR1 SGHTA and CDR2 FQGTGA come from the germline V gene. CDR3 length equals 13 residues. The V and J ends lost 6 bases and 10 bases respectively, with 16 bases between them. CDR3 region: CASSQGNGYEQFF. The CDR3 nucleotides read TGTGCCAGCAGTCAGGGGAACGGGTACGAGCAGTTCTTC.

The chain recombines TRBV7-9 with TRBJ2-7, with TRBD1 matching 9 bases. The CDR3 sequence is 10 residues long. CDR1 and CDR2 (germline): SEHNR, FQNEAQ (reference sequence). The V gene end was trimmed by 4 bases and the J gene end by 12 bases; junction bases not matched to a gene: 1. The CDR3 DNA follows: TGTGCCAGCAGCTGGGACAGGGTGTACTTC. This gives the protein CASSWDRVYF.

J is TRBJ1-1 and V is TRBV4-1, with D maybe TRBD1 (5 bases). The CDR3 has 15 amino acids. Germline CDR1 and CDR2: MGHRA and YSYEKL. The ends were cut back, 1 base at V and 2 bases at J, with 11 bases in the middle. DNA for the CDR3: TGCGCCAGCAGCCAAGGCGGACAAAGAAACACTGAAGCTTTCTTT. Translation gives CASSQGGQRNTEAFF.

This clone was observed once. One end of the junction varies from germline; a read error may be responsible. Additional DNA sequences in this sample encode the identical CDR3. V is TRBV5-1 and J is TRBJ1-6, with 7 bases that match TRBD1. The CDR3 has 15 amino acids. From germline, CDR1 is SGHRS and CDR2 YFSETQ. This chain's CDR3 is CASSSDPGGNSPLHF. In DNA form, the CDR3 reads TGCGCCAGCAGCTCGGACCCAGGGGGTAATTCGCCCCTCCACTTT.

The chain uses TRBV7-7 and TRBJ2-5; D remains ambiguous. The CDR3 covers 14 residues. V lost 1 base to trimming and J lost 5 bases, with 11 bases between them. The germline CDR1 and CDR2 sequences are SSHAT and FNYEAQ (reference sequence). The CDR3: CASSLGVLRETQYF. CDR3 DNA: TGTGCCAGCAGCTTAGGCGTTCTGCGGGAGACCCAGTACTTC.

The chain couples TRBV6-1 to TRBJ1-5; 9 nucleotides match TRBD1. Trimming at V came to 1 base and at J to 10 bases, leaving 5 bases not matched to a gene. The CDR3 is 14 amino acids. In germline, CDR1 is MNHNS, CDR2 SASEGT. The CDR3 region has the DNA TGTGCCAGCAGTGAAGGGACAGGGGAAATTCCCCAGCATTTT. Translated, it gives CASSEGTGEIPQHF.

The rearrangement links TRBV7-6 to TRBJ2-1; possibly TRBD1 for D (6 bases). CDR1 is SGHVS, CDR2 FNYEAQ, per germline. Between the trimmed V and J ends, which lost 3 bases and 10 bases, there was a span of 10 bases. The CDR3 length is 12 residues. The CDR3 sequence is CASSFGTNEQFF. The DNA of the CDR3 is TGTGCCAGCAGCTTTGGGACAAACGAGCAGTTCTTC.